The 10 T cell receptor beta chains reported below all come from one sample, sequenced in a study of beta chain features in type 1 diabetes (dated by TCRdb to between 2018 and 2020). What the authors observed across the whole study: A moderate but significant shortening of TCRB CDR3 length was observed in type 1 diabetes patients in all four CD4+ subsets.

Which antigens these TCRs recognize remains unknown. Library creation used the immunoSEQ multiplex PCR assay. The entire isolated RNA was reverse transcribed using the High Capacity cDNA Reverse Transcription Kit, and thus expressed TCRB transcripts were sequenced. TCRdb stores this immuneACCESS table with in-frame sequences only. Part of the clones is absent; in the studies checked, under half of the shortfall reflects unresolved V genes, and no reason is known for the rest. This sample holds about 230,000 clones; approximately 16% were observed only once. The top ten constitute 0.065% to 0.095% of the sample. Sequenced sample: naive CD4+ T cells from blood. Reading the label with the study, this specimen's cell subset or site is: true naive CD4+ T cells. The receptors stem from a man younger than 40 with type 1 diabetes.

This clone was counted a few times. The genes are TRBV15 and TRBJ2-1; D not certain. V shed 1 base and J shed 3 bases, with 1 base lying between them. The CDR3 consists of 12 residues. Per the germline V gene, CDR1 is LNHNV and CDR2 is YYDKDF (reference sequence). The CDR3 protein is CATSRVYNEQFF. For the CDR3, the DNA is TGTGCCACCAGCAGAGTCTACAATGAGCAGTTCTTC.

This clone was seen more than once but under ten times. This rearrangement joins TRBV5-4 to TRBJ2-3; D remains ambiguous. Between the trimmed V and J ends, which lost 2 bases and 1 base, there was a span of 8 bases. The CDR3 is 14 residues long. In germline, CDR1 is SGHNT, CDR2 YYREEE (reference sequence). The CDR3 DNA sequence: TGTGCCAGCAGCTTAGGACGGCGCACAGATACGCAGTATTTT. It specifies CASSLGRRTDTQYF.

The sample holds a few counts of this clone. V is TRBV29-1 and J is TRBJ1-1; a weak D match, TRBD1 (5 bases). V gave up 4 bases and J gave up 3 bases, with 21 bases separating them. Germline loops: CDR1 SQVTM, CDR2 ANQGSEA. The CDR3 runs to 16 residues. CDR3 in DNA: TGCAGCGTTGGTCGACGGACACGGTTCATCGACACTGAAGCTTTCTTT. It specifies CSVGRRTRFIDTEAFF.

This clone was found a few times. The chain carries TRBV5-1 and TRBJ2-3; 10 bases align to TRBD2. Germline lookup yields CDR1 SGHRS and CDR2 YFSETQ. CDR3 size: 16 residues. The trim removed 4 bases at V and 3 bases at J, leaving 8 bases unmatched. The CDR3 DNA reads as TGCGCCAGCAGCACGGAGGGACTAGCGATGACAGATACGCAGTATTTT. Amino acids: CASSTEGLAMTDTQYF.

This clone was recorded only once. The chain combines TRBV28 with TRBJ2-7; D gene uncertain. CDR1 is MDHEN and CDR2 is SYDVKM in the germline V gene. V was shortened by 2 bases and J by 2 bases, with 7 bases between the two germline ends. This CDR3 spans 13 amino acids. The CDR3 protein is CASSLRRPYEQYF. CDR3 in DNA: TGTGCCAGCAGTTTACGGCGGCCCTACGAGCAGTACTTC.

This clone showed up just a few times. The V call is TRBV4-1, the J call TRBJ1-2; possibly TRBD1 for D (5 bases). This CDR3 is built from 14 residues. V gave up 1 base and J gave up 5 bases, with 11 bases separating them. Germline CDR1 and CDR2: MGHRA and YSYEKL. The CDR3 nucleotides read TGCGCCAGCAGCCAAGGCACAGGCCAGTATGGCTACACCTTC. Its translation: CASSQGTGQYGYTF.

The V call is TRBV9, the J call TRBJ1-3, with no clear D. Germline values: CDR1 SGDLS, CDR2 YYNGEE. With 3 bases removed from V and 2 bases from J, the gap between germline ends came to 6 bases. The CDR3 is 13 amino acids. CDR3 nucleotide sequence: TGTGCCAGCAGCGGGGTCGCTGGAAACACCATATATTTT. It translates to CASSGVAGNTIYF.

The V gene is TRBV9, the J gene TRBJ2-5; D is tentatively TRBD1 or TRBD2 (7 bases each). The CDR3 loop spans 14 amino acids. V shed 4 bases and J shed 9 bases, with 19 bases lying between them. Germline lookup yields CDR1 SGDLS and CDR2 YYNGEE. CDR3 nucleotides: TGTGCCAGCAGCCCTCCAAGCCCAGGGGGGGCCCAGTACTTC. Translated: CASSPPSPGGAQYF.

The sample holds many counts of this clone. The CDR3: CAIRASGRAYNEQFF. The CDR3, as DNA: TGTGCCATCAGGGCTAGCGGGAGGGCCTACAATGAGCAGTTCTTC. The chain employs TRBV10-3 and TRBJ2-1, with TRBD2 identical over 12 bases. Germline V gives CDR1 ENHRY, CDR2 SYGVKD. The CDR3 spans 15 residues. The V gene end was trimmed by 6 bases and the J gene end by 2 bases; junction bases not matched to a gene: 2.

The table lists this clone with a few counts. The CDR3 reads CSVVGRPLLTEAFF. CDR3 in DNA: TGCAGCGTTGTGGGTAGGCCCCTACTCACTGAAGCTTTCTTT. This sequence joins TRBV29-1 and TRBJ1-1; D not resolved. Germline lookup yields CDR1 SQVTM and CDR2 ANQGSEA. V gave up 4 bases and J gave up 4 bases, with 16 bases separating them. CDR3 size: 14 residues.